This entry lists 9 T cell receptor beta chains sequenced from one sample in a study of blood T cell repertoires in COVID-19. Sequencing used immunoSEQ multiplex PCR; TCRdb keeps in-frame clones, though not all of them. The sample carries roughly 200,000 clones, approximately 83% recorded once. The sequencing input was peripheral blood. The receptors stem from a human donor with active or convalescent COVID-19. The donor label of this sample is uncertain.

The V gene is TRBV5-5, the J gene TRBJ2-5, with D possibly TRBD1 on 5 matching bases. Germline lookup yields CDR1 SGHKS and CDR2 YYEKEE (reference sequence). Trimming stripped 1 base from V and 5 bases from J, with 18 bases between. The CDR3 is 16 residues long. The CDR3 sequence: CASSLRSQGLGETQYF. The CDR3 DNA reads as TGTGCCAGCAGCTTGAGATCGCAGGGCCTTGGTGAGACCCAGTACTTC.

V gene TRBV25-1 combines with J gene TRBJ1-1; a weak D match, TRBD1 (6 bases). Looked up from germline, CDR1 is MGHDK and CDR2 is SYGVNS. This CDR3 comprises 11 residues. V was trimmed by 4 bases and J by 10 bases, leaving 10 bases between them. The CDR3 here is CASSGGGLAFF. The DNA of the CDR3 is TGTGCCAGCAGTGGGGGGGGGCTAGCTTTCTTT.

This rearrangement joins TRBV11-3 to TRBJ1-1; D might be TRBD1 (5 bases). The CDR3 has 13 amino acids. The V end lost 1 base, the J end lost 7 bases, and 10 bases lay between the germline ends. Germline-derived CDR1 and CDR2 are SGHNT and YENEEA. CDR3 sequence (DNA): TGTGCCAGCAGCTTAGGAGGGGAGGTTGAAGCTTTCTTT. It codes for CASSLGGEVEAFF.

The rearrangement links TRBV9 to TRBJ1-6; TRBD1 is a possible D gene (6 bases). The germline gives CDR1 SGDLS, CDR2 YYNGEE. There are 15 residues in the CDR3. Trimming stripped 0 bases from V and 10 bases from J, with 14 bases between. The CDR3 bases are TGTGCCAGCAGCGTAGAGCACGGGGGGCAATCACCCCTCCACTTT. Its protein product is CASSVEHGGQSPLHF.

This clone was counted once. V usage is TRBV6-5 and J usage is TRBJ1-1; D gene ambiguous. CDR3 length equals 16 residues. Per the germline V gene, CDR1 is MNHEY and CDR2 is SVGAGI. Trimming shortened V by 3 bases and J by 0 bases, and 14 bases separated the two germline ends. The CDR3 DNA sequence: TGTGCCAGCAGTTATGGCCCAGGCGAAATGAACACTGAAGCTTTCTTT. Protein sequence: CASSYGPGEMNTEAFF.

This sequence joins TRBV7-2 and TRBJ1-5; no firm D call. CDR1 SGHTA and CDR2 FQGNSA come from the germline V gene. The CDR3 runs to 14 residues. Trimming cost V 4 bases and J 9 bases, with 16 bases left between them. CDR3 amino acids: CASSSQQTVGPQHF. The CDR3 coding sequence is TGTGCCAGCAGCTCCCAACAGACGGTGGGGCCCCAGCATTTT. The whole variable domain, filled in from reference TRBV7-2 and TRBJ1-5, reads GAGVSQSPSNKVTEKGKDVELRCDPISGHTALYWYRQSLGQGLEFLIYFQGNSAPDKSGLPSDRFSAERTGGSVSTLTIQRTQQEDSAVYLCASSSQQTVGPQHFGDGTRLSIL.

The genes are TRBV14 and TRBJ2-2, with D possibly TRBD2 on 5 matching bases. Looked up from germline, CDR1 is SGHDN and CDR2 is FVKESK. The CDR3 contains 15 residues. V was cut by 2 bases and J by 6 bases, with 13 bases left in between. The CDR3 protein is CASSQWRQEAGELFF. CDR3 sequence (DNA): TGTGCCAGCAGCCAATGGCGGCAGGAGGCCGGGGAGCTGTTTTTT.

This clone was found once. The V call is TRBV30, the J call TRBJ1-4; D gene unclear. Looked up from germline, CDR1 is GTSNPN and CDR2 is SVGIG (reference sequence). CDR3 length: 14 residues. This CDR3 is CGGSVLTTNEKLFF. The CDR3 DNA reads as TGTGGAGGGTCAGTTTTAACAACTAATGAAAAACTGTTTTTT. Based on the CDR3 plus reference TRBV30 and TRBJ1-4, the full variable domain is SQTIHQWPATLVQPVGSPLSLECTVEGTSNPNLYWYRQAAGRGLQLLFYSVGIGQISSEVPQNLSASRPQDRQFILSSKKLLLSDSGFYLCGGSVLTTNEKLFFGSGTQLSVL.

V and J are TRBV7-9 and TRBJ1-1; D is ambiguous. The length of the CDR3 is 15 residues. Per germline, CDR1 SEHNR and CDR2 FQNEAQ (reference sequence). Trimming removed 5 bases from V and 4 bases from J, with 17 bases in between. The CDR3 sequence: CASSLETSRVTEAFF. CDR3 bases: TGTGCCAGCAGCCTGGAAACATCTCGGGTCACTGAAGCTTTCTTT.